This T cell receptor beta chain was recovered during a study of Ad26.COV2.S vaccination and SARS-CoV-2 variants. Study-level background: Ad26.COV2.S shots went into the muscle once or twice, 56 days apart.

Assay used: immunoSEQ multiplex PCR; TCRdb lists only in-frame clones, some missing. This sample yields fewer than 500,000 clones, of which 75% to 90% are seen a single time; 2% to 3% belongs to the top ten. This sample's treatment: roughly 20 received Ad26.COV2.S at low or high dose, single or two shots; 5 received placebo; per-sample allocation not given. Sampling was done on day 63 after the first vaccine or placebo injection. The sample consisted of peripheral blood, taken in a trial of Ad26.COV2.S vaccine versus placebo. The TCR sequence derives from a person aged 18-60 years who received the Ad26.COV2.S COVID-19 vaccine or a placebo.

The CDR3 loop reads CASSENGGQPQHF. CDR3 nucleotide sequence: TGTGCCAGCAGTGAAAACGGGGGCCAGCCCCAGCATTTT. The chain carries TRBV6-1 and TRBJ1-5; TRBD1 is a possible D gene (6 bases). The CDR3 runs to 13 residues. Trimming removed 2 bases from V and 7 bases from J, with 9 bases in between. Germline V lookup: CDR1 MNHNS, CDR2 SASEGT.